This T cell receptor beta chain originates from a study of control samples from healthy donors and cancer patients. Germline V lookup: CDR1 SGHAT, CDR2 FQNNGV. This CDR3 spans 17 amino acids. Trimming left V 0 bases short and J 1 base short, with 16 bases between. Sequencing used immunoSEQ multiplex PCR; TCRdb keeps in-frame clones, though not all of them. Here the sample spans about 160,000 clones, 70% to 90% being singletons. Input material: blood. This receptor was obtained from a man younger than 45 in good health. This chain links TRBV11-2 with TRBJ2-7; D might be TRBD1 or TRBD2, each matching 5 bases. The CDR3 DNA reads as TGTGCCAGCAGCTTAGATCGGGACCGTCTAAGGTCCTACGAGCAGTACTTC. It encodes CASSLDRDRLRSYEQYF.